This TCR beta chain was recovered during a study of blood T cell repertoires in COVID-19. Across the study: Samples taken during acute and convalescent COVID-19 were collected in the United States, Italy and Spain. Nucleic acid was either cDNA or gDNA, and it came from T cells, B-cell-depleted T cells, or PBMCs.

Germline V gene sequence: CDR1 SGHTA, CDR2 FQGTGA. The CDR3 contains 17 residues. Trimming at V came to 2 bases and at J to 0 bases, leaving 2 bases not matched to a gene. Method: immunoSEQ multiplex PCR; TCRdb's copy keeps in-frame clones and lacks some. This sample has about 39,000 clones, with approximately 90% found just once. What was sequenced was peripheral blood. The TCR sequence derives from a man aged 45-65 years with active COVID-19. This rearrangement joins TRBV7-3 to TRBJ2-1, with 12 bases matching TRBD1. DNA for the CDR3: TGTGCCAGCAGCTTAGGGACAGGGGGCAACTCCTACAATGAGCAGTTCTTC. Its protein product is CASSLGTGGNSYNEQFF.